What follows is one T cell receptor (beta chain) and its context. As yet, its antigen is unknown. The sample comes from a study of OX40 agonist ivuxolimab in advanced cancers. The method was immunoSEQ multiplex PCR; TCRdb's version includes in-frame clones alone and lacks a portion of them. The table includes approximately 86,000 clones, 80% to 95% detected once. Study findings and constraints: Partial responders at 0.1-3.0 mg/kg had among the lowest clonal expansion.

This TCR was recovered from an adult with an advanced solid tumor such as melanoma, head and neck, liver or kidney cancer. The sample here was CD4+ or CD8+ T cells sorted from blood, taken in a trial of the OX40 agonist ivuxolimab.

The CDR3 here is CAISDGQGSLEQYF. The CDR3, as DNA: TGTGCCATCAGTGACGGACAGGGGTCCCTCGAGCAGTACTTC. The rearrangement uses TRBV10-3 and TRBJ2-7; TRBD1 matches 9 bases. Trimming at V came to 3 bases and at J to 6 bases, leaving 6 bases not matched to a gene. This CDR3 has 14 amino acids. Per germline, CDR1 ENHRY and CDR2 SYGVKD.